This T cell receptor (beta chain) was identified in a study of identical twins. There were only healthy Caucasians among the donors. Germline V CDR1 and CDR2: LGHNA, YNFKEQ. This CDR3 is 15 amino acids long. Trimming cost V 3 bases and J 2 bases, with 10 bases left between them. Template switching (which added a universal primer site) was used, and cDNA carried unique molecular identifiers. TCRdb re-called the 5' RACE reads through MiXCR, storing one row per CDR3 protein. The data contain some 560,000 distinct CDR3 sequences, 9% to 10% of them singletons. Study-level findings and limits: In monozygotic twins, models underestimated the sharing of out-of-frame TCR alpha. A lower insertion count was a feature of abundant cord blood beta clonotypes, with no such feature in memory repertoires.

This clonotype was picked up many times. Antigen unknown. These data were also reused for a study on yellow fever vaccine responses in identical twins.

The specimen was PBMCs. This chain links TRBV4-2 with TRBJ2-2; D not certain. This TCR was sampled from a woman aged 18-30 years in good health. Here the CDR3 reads CASSHPNLNTGELFF. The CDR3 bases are TGTGCCAGCAGCCATCCCAACCTAAACACCGGGGAGCTGTTTTTT.